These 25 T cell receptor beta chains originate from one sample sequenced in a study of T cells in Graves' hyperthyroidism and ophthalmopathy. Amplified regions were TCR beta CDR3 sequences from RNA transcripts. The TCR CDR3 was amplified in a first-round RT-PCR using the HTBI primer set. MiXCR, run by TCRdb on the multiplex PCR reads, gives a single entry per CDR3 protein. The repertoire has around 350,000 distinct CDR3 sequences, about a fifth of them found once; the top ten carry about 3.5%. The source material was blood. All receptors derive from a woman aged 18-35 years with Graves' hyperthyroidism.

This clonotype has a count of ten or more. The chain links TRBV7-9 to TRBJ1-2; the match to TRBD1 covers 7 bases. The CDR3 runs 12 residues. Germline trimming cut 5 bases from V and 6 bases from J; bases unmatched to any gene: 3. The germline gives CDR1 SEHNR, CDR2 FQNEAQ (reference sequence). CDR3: CASSIQGDGYTF. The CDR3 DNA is TGTGCCAGCAGCATTCAGGGGGATGGCTACACCTTC.

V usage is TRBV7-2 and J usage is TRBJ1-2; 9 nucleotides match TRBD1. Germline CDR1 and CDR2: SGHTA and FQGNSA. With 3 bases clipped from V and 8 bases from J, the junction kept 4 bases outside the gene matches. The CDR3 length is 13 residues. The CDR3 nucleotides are TGTGCCAGCAGCTTGAGGGGACAGGGAGGCTACACCTTC. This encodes CASSLRGQGGYTF.

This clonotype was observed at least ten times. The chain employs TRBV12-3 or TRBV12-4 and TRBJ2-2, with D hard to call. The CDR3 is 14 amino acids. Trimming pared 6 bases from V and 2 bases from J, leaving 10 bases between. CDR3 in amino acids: CASSPPENTGELFF. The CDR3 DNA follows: TGTGCCAGCAGCCCCCCGGAAAACACCGGGGAGCTGTTTTTT.

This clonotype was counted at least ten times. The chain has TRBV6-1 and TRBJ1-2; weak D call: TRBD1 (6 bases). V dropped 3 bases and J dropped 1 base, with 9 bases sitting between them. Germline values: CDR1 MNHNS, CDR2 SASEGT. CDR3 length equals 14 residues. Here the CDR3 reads CASSDRQDNYGYTF. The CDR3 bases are TGTGCCAGCAGTGACCGACAGGATAACTATGGCTACACCTTC.

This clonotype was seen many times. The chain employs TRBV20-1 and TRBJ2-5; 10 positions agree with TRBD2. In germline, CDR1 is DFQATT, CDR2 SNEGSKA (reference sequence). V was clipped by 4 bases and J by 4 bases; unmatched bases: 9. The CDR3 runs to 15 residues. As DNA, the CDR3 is TGCAGTGCTATTACAACCGGGACTAGCGCAGAGACCCAGTACTTC. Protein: CSAITTGTSAETQYF.

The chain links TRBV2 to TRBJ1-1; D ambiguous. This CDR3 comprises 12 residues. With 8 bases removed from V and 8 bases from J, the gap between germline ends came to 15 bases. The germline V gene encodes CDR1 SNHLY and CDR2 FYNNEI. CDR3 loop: CASGLAHKEAFF. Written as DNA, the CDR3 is TGTGCCAGCGGATTGGCACATAAGGAAGCTTTCTTT.

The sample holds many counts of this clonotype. The CDR3, as DNA: TGCGCCAGCAGCTTGGCCACCCGGGGGAGCACAGATACGCAGTATTTT. It specifies CASSLATRGSTDTQYF. This chain connects TRBV5-1 to TRBJ2-3; possible D gene TRBD2, 6 bases. Germline V gene sequence: CDR1 SGHRS, CDR2 YFSETQ. V was cut by 0 bases and J by 0 bases, with 11 bases left in between. This CDR3 region has 16 residues.

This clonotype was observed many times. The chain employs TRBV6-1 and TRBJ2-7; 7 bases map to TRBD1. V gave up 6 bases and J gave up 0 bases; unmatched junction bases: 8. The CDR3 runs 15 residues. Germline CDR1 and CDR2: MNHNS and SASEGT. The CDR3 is CASRLRQGTSYEQYF. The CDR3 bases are TGTGCCAGCAGACTCCGACAGGGAACCTCCTACGAGCAGTACTTC.

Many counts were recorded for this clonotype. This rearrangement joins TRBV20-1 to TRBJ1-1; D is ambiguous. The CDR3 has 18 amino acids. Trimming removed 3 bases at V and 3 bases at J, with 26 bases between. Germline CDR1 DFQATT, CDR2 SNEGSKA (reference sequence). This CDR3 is CSARGFWEELGWDTEAFF. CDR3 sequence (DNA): TGCAGTGCTAGGGGCTTTTGGGAGGAATTAGGGTGGGACACTGAAGCTTTCTTT.

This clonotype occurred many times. CDR3 coding DNA: TGTGCCAGCAGTTATACCCTCGTGACAGGGGAGACCGGGGAGCTGTTTTTT. Translating it yields CASSYTLVTGETGELFF. The chain carries TRBV6-2 or TRBV6-3 and TRBJ2-2, with 8 bases aligning to TRBD1. This CDR3 comprises 17 residues. Germline V gives CDR1 MNHEY, CDR2 SVGEGT. The ends lost 3 bases at V and 5 bases at J; junction bases unmatched: 11.

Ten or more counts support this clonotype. The CDR3 bases are TGTGCCAGCAGCTTATATTCCTCGATAGCGTTGTCCCAAGAGACCCAGTACTTC. Amino acids: CASSLYSSIALSQETQYF. The chain employs TRBV7-6 and TRBJ2-5; D may be TRBD2 (5 bases). The CDR3 length is 18 residues. V lost 2 bases and J 1 base, leaving 20 bases between the germline ends. Germline V gene sequence: CDR1 SGHVS, CDR2 FNYEAQ.

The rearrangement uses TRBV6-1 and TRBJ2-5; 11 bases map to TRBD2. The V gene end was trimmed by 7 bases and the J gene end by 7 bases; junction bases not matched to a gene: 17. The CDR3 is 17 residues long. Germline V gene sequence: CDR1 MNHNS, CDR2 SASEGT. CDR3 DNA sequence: TGTGCCAGCACGAGGTTTAGCGGGGGGGCGGGAGGAGGGACCCAGTACTTC. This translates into CASTRFSGGAGGGTQYF.

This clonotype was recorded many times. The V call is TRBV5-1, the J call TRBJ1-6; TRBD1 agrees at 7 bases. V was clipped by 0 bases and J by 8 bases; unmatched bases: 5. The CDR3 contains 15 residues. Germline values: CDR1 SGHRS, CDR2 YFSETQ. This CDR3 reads CASSLAAGGDSPLHF. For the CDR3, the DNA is TGCGCCAGCAGCTTGGCGGCAGGGGGAGATTCACCCCTCCACTTT.

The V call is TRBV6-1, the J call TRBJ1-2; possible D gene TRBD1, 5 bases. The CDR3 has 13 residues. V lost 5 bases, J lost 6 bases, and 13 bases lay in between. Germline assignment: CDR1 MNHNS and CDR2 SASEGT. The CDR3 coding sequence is TGTGCCAGCAGTATTTCCGGGACTCATGGCTACACCTTC. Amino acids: CASSISGTHGYTF.

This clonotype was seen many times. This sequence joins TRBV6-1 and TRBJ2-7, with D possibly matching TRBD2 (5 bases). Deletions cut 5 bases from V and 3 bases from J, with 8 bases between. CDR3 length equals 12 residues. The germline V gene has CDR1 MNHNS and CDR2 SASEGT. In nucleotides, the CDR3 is TGTGCCAGCAGTCGGGGTCGCTACGAGCAGTACTTC. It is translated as CASSRGRYEQYF.

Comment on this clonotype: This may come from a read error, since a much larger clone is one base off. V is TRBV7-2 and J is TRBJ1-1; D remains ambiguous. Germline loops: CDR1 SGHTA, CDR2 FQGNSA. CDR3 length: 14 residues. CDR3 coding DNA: TGTGCCAGCAGCTTAGTTGCAGGAAACACTGAAGCTTGCTTT. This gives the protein CASSLVAGNTEACF.

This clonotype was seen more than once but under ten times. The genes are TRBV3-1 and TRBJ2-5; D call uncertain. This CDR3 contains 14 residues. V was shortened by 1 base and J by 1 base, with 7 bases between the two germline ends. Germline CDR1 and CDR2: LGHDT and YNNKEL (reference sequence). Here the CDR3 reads CASSQGGIQETQYF. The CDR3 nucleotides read TGTGCCAGCAGCCAAGGCGGAATCCAAGAGACCCAGTACTTC.

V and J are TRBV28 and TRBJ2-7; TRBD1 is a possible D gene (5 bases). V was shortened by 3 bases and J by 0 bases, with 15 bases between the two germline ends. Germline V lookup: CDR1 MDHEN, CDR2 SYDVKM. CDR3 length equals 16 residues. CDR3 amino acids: CASSFIPGRSSYEQYF. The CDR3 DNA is TGTGCCAGCAGTTTTATCCCAGGGCGGAGCTCCTACGAGCAGTACTTC.

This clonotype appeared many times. The CDR3 coding sequence is TGTGCCAGCAGCCGTGGGGGGGGCCATGAGGAGACCCAGTACTTC. This codes for CASSRGGGHEETQYF. J is TRBJ2-5 and V is TRBV7-2, with a possible D match to TRBD2 (7 bases). Germline assignment: CDR1 SGHTA and CDR2 FQGNSA. The V and J ends lost 5 bases and 5 bases respectively, with 18 bases between them. The CDR3 spans 15 residues.

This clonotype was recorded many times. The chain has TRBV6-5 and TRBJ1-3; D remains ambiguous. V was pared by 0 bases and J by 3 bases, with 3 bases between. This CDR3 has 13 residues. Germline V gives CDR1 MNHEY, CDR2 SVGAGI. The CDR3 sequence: CASSYSNGNTIYF. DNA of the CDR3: TGTGCCAGCAGTTACTCGAATGGAAACACCATATATTTT.

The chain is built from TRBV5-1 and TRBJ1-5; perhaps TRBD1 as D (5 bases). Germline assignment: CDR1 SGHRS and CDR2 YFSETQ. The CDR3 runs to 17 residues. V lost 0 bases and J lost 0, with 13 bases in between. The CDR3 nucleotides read TGCGCCAGCAGCTTGGGGGCAGGGATTTATAGCAATCAGCCCCAGCATTTT. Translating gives CASSLGAGIYSNQPQHF.

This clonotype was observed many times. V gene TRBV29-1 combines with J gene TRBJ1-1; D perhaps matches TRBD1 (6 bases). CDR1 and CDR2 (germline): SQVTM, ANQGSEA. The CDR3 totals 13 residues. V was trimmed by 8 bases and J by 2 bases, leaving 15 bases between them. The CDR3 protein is CSTTTGHNTEAFF. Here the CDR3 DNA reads TGCAGCACTACGACAGGACACAACACTGAAGCTTTCTTT. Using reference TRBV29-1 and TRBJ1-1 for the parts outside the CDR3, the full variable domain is SAVISQKPSRDICQRGTSLTIQCQVDSQVTMMFWYRQQPGQSLTLIATANQGSEATYESGFVIDKFPISRPNLTFSTLTVSNMSPEDSSIYLCSTTTGHNTEAFFGQGTRLTVV.

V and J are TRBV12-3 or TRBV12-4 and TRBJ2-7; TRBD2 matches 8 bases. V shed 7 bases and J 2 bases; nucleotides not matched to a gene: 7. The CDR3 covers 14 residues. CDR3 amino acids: CASTLSGGAYEQYF. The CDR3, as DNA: TGTGCCAGCACTCTAAGCGGGGGTGCCTACGAGCAGTACTTC.

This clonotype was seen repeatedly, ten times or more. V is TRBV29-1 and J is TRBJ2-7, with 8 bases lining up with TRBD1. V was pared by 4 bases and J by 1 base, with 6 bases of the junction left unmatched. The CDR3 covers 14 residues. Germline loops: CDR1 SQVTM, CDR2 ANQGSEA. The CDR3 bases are TGCAGCGTTGCTTCGCGACAGGGGTCCTACGAGCAGTACTTC. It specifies CSVASRQGSYEQYF.

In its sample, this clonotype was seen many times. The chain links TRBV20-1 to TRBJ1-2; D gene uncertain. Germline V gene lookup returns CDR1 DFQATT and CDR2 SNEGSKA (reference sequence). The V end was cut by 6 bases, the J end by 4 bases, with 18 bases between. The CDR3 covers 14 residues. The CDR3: CSAAQRERGYGYTF. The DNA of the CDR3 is TGCAGTGCCGCCCAGCGAGAGCGGGGCTATGGCTACACCTTC.